This is a list of T cell receptor beta chains from one sample in a study of blood T cell repertoires in COVID-19. The protocol was immunoSEQ multiplex PCR, while the TCRdb copy is restricted to in-frame clones and leaves out a portion. The sample has fewer than 90,000 clones; about 78% are singletons. Sequencing was performed on peripheral blood. These receptors were collected from a woman older than 75 with acute or convalescent COVID-19. Both conserved end residues are part of each CDR3. The order of the fields is V gene, D gene, clone size, J gene, CDR3 DNA, CDR3 protein. A D gene is named only where the DNA matches it firmly. Some rows have no size entry. The others give once, few or many, or a class for an expanded clone.

>TRBV20-1|.|once|TRBJ1-1
TGCAGTGCTAGTACGGGGTGGGAGAACACTGAAGCTTTCTTT
CSASTGWENTEAFF
>TRBV18|.|.|TRBJ2-3
TGTGCCAGCTCACCTCCGGACAGCCCAGATACGCAGTATTTT
CASSPPDSPDTQYF
>TRBV6-6|TRBD1|once|TRBJ1-2
TGTGCCAGCACCCAAACCCCAGGGGGCTGGCATGGCTACACCTTC
CASTQTPGGWHGYTF
>TRBV29-1|.|.|TRBJ2-7
TGCAGCGCTAGGACAGACTTCTACGAGCAGTACTTC
CSARTDFYEQYF
>TRBV5-6|.|few|TRBJ2-3
TGTGCCAGCAGCCCGCTGGGGGGTGGCACAGATACGCAGTATTTT
CASSPLGGGTDTQYF
>TRBV2|.|once|TRBJ2-2
TGTGCCAGCAGACCGACAGGCACCGGGGAGCTGTTTTTT
CASRPTGTGELFF
>TRBV7-9|TRBD1|.|TRBJ1-2
TGTGCCAGCAGCTTGTTGGACAGGGTGGATGGCTACACCTTC
CASSLLDRVDGYTF
>TRBV4-3|.|few|TRBJ1-1
TGCGCCAGCAGCCAAGTTAGCGGCCTGGGAGCTTTCTTT
CASSQVSGLGAFF
>TRBV10-3|.|once|TRBJ2-3
TGTGCCATCAGGGGGGCCGAGGGCGGCGGACTTTCAGATACGCAGTATTTT
CAIRGAEGGGLSDTQYF
>TRBV4-1|.|.|TRBJ1-3
TGCGCCAGCAGCCAAGATCTCTCGCAGGGGACAGGAAACACCATATATTTT
CASSQDLSQGTGNTIYF
>TRBV11-3|.|.|TRBJ2-1
TGTGCCAGCAGCCTCCCGGGGGAAGGAAGTGAGCAGTTCTTC
CASSLPGEGSEQFF
>TRBV9|TRBD2|.|TRBJ2-2
TGTGCCAGCAGCGTAGAGGTAGCGGGGGCCGCGAACACCGGGGAGCTGTTTTTT
CASSVEVAGAANTGELFF
>TRBV10-3|.|few|TRBJ1-2
TGTGCCACCCAAGGACAGTCCAATTCCTATGGCTACACCTTC
CATQGQSNSYGYTF
>TRBV7-9|TRBD2|few|TRBJ2-7
TGTGCCAGCAGCCCGAGGACTAGCGGGGGGCCGGTTGGGAGATACGAGCAGTACTTC
CASSPRTSGGPVGRYEQYF
>TRBV5-1|.|.|TRBJ2-3
TGCGCCAGCAGAGCGACCAGAGGGGATACGCAGTATTTT
CASRATRGDTQYF
>TRBV7-2|.|.|TRBJ1-2
TGTGCCAGCAGTTCCTGGGGCGGGGCTAACTATGGCTACACCTTC
CASSSWGGANYGYTF
>TRBV6-5|.|.|TRBJ1-3
TGTGCCAGCAGATACTCAGGGAGCTCTGGAAACACCATATATTTT
CASRYSGSSGNTIYF
>TRBV5-1|.|.|TRBJ1-4
TGCGCCAGCAGCCTGACAGGCGAAAAACTGTTTTTT
CASSLTGEKLFF
>TRBV10-2|TRBD2|few|TRBJ2-2
TGCGCCACCGGACTAGCGGGGGGCGAGCTGTTTTTT
CATGLAGGELFF
>TRBV6-5|TRBD1|once|TRBJ1-1
TGTGCCAGCAGAATACAGGGGGCGACTGAAGCTTTCTTT
CASRIQGATEAFF
>TRBV4-2|TRBD2|.|TRBJ2-7
TGTGCCAGCAGCCAAGATTGGCCGGGGGGGTCCTACGAGCAGTACTTC
CASSQDWPGGSYEQYF
>TRBV11-2|.|.|TRBJ1-1
TGTGCCAGCAGCTTAAAGTCGGTATCTGAAGCTTTCTTT
CASSLKSVSEAFF
>TRBV27|.|once|TRBJ2-3
TGTGCCAGCAGTTTTGCCAGGGTGACAGATACGCAGTATTTT
CASSFARVTDTQYF
>TRBV5-4|.|.|TRBJ2-4
TGTGCCAGCAGCTCCAGGGAATTGGTCAAAAACATTCAGTACTTC
CASSSRELVKNIQYF